This T cell receptor beta chain was observed in a study of T cells in Graves' hyperthyroidism and ophthalmopathy. The germline V gene encodes CDR1 SQVTM and CDR2 ANQGSEA. Trimming took 8 bases from V and 3 from J, leaving 10 bases between them. The CDR3 is 11 amino acids. Uncontrolled infections, other autoimmune diseases, pregnancy or lactation led to exclusion of patients. Clinical symptoms, serum thyroxine and TRAb, thyroid ultrasound and orbital computed tomography were used for the diagnoses. Amplification yielded TCR beta CDR3 regions, with RNA transcripts as the source. The HTBI primer set was used in a first-round RT-PCR of the TCR CDR3. TCRdb reanalysed the multiplex PCR reads using MiXCR and keeps one entry per CDR3 protein. The sample contains fewer than 650,000 distinct CDR3 sequences, 40% to 50% of which appear only once. Overall study findings and caveats: Blood samples included most of the expanded thyroid clonotypes exceeding 0.001.

A note on this clonotype: Its antigen is not identified.

The source of this sequence is an adult woman with Graves' disease, either hyperthyroidism or ophthalmopathy (not recorded which). The sequenced sample was peripheral blood or thyroid tissue (not recorded which). The chain couples TRBV29-1 to TRBJ1-1; no clear D. CDR3 sequence: CSLAMDTEAFF. In DNA form, the CDR3 reads TGCAGCTTAGCGATGGACACTGAAGCTTTCTTT. Based on the CDR3 plus reference TRBV29-1 and TRBJ1-1, the full variable domain is SAVISQKPSRDICQRGTSLTIQCQVDSQVTMMFWYRQQPGQSLTLIATANQGSEATYESGFVIDKFPISRPNLTFSTLTVSNMSPEDSSIYLCSLAMDTEAFFGQGTRLTVV.